Following are 4 T cell receptor beta chains from one sample sequenced in a study of blood T cell repertoires in COVID-19. The table came from immunoSEQ multiplex PCR; TCRdb's copy has only in-frame clones and leaves some out. Of under 150,000 clones listed, 84% were seen once; the top ten hold about 5.8%. Sequenced material: PBMCs or T cells enriched from blood (not recorded which). Source of these receptors: a woman between 45 and 65 years old who had been exposed to COVID-19.

The V and J genes are TRBV6-2 or TRBV6-3 and TRBJ2-7, with TRBD1 matching 7 bases. Germline CDR1 and CDR2: MNHEY and SVGEGT. CDR3 length equals 17 residues. V was pared by 4 bases and J by 8 bases, with 20 bases of the junction left unmatched. CDR3 protein: CASSSVSLQGPPPQQYF. The CDR3 region has the DNA TGTGCCAGCAGTTCCGTTTCGTTACAGGGGCCTCCACCCCAGCAGTACTTC.

The chain has TRBV5-8 and TRBJ1-4; TRBD1 might be the D (5 bases). The CDR3 has 15 residues. Looked up from germline, CDR1 is SGHTS and CDR2 is YDEGEE. V gave up 0 bases and J gave up 5 bases, with 11 bases separating them. CDR3 nucleotide sequence: TGTGCCAGCAGCTTGGCCCGGGGGTGGAATGAAAAACTGTTTTTT. Its translation is CASSLARGWNEKLFF.

V gene TRBV18 combines with J gene TRBJ2-6; 12 bases agree with TRBD2. The V gene end was trimmed by 3 bases and the J gene end by 3 bases; junction bases not matched to a gene: 9. The CDR3 sequence is 19 residues long. Germline lookup yields CDR1 KGHSH and CDR2 LQKENI. In DNA form, the CDR3 reads TGTGCCAGCTCACCCCGGCGACTAGCGGGAGTATTTGGGGCCAACGTCCTGACTTTC. Protein sequence: CASSPRRLAGVFGANVLTF.

The J gene is TRBJ2-7, the V gene TRBV7-2; TRBD2 matches at 8 bases. Germline trimming cut 1 base from V and 7 bases from J; bases unmatched to any gene: 9. The CDR3 runs 15 residues. Germline CDR1 SGHTA, CDR2 FQGNSA. The CDR3 loop is CASSLDPAGAREQYF. The CDR3, as DNA: TGTGCCAGCAGCTTAGACCCAGCGGGAGCTCGAGAGCAGTACTTC.